A single sample gave rise to the 11 T cell receptor beta chains below, sequenced in a study of blood T cell repertoires in COVID-19. Some clones are missing from TCRdb's copy, which holds only in-frame ones; the method was immunoSEQ multiplex PCR. Among more than 300,000 clones listed, around 92% were seen once. The sample consisted of peripheral blood. The receptor source for this set is a man aged 18 to 29 who had recovered from COVID-19.

This chain joins TRBV27 and TRBJ1-1, with TRBD1 as a possible D gene (5 bases). The CDR3 is made up of 14 amino acids. Germline assignment: CDR1 MNHEY and CDR2 SMNVEV (reference sequence). Trimming removed 8 bases at V and 3 bases at J, with 16 bases between. CDR3: CASLAGFGYTEAFF. As DNA, the CDR3 is TGTGCCAGCCTTGCAGGGTTCGGGTACACTGAAGCTTTCTTT.

The chain recombines TRBV7-9 with TRBJ2-1; the D is unclear. CDR1 and CDR2 (germline): SEHNR, FQNEAQ (reference sequence). With 4 bases removed from V and 13 bases from J, the gap between germline ends came to 11 bases. The CDR3 consists of 11 residues. CDR3 loop: CASSSLESQFF. CDR3 DNA: TGTGCCAGCAGCTCCCTAGAGTCCCAGTTCTTC.

On this clone itself: Other DNA sequences in this specimen translate into the identical CDR3. The V and J genes are TRBV24-1 and TRBJ1-5; tentatively, D is TRBD1 (6 bases). Trimming took 7 bases from V and 2 from J, leaving 8 bases between them. Germline CDR1 reads KGHDR; CDR2 reads SFDVKD. The CDR3 is 13 residues long. CDR3 in amino acids: CATSRGGNQPQHF. The CDR3 DNA reads as TGTGCCACCAGCAGGGGTGGCAATCAGCCCCAGCATTTT.

The CDR3 sequence is CASSQGEATEAFF. The DNA for the CDR3 is TGTGCCAGCAGCCAGGGGGAGGCGACTGAAGCTTTCTTT. V usage is TRBV14 and J usage is TRBJ1-1; perhaps TRBD1 as D (5 bases). Per germline, CDR1 SGHDN and CDR2 FVKESK. Between the trimmed V and J ends, which lost 3 bases and 5 bases, there was a span of 10 bases. This CDR3 has 13 amino acids.

The chain couples TRBV7-2 to TRBJ2-2; possible D gene TRBD1, 5 bases. V dropped 3 bases and J dropped 4 bases, with 12 bases sitting between them. This CDR3 is 15 amino acids long. The germline V gene encodes CDR1 SGHTA and CDR2 FQGNSA. CDR3 bases: TGTGCCAGCAGCTTCGGCAGGGTCCTCACCGGGGAGCTGTTTTTT. Its protein product is CASSFGRVLTGELFF.

The CDR3 DNA reads TGTGCCAGCAGCCCGAAGCGGGGGGGCGCTACAGATACGCAGTATTTT. Translated: CASSPKRGGATDTQYF. This rearrangement joins TRBV5-4 to TRBJ2-3; 10 bases are shared with TRBD2. Germline loops: CDR1 SGHNT, CDR2 YYREEE (reference sequence). The CDR3 sequence is 16 residues long. V shed 4 bases, J shed 3 bases, and the junction held 8 bases outside the gene matches.

The CDR3 nucleotides are TGTGCCAGCAGTTTACTATCTTCCACAGATACGCAGTATTTT. It is translated as CASSLLSSTDTQYF. J is TRBJ2-3 and V is TRBV28; D is uncertain. The CDR3 is 14 residues long. With 2 bases removed from V and 2 bases from J, the gap between germline ends came to 8 bases. CDR1 and CDR2 from the germline V gene are MDHEN and SYDVKM.

CDR3 sequence (DNA): TGTGCCAGCAGACAGGGAAGCAATGAGCAGTTCTTC. Its translation: CASRQGSNEQFF. V is TRBV6-5 and J is TRBJ2-1, with a weak D call TRBD1 (6 bases). CDR1 and CDR2 (germline): MNHEY, SVGAGI. The CDR3 is 12 residues long. The V end was cut by 6 bases, the J end by 6 bases, with 9 bases between.

The V call is TRBV2, the J call TRBJ1-3, with D unresolved. Per germline, CDR1 SNHLY and CDR2 FYNNEI. The V end lost 8 bases, the J end lost 3 bases, and 17 bases lay between the germline ends. This CDR3 has 15 amino acids. CDR3 coding DNA: TGTGCCAGCTGGGGAGGAGGACTCTTTGGAAACACCATATATTTT. This sequence encodes CASWGGGLFGNTIYF.

The chain uses TRBV7-9 and TRBJ2-5, with TRBD1 matching over 12 bases. The germline V gene encodes CDR1 SEHNR and CDR2 FQNEAQ (reference sequence). The CDR3 contains 15 residues. V shed 1 base, J shed 4 bases, and the junction held 1 base outside the gene matches. The CDR3 nucleotides are TGTGCCAGCAGCTTAGGGGACAGGGGGCGAGAGACCCAGTACTTC. It encodes CASSLGDRGRETQYF.

The chain uses TRBV3-1 (or the pseudogene TRBV3-2) and TRBJ2-3; 8 positions match TRBD2. CDR1 is LGHDT, CDR2 YNNKEL, per germline (reference sequence). The V and J ends lost 4 bases and 0 bases, in that order; junction bases with no gene match: 3. CDR3 length: 15 residues. In DNA form, the CDR3 reads TGTGCCAGCAGCCTTAGCGGGATAAGCACAGATACGCAGTATTTT. It codes for CASSLSGISTDTQYF.